A selection of T cell receptor beta chains follows, all from one sample in a study of blood T cell repertoires in COVID-19. The method was immunoSEQ multiplex PCR; TCRdb's version includes in-frame clones alone and lacks a portion of them. Among over 70,000 clones listed, 75% to 85% were seen once. The specimen sequenced was peripheral blood. The source is a woman aged 80 or over with acute or convalescent COVID-19. Both conserved end residues are part of each CDR3. A D gene is named only where the DNA matches it firmly. Expanded clones get a size class; other rows say once, few or many, or leave the size out.

j_gene | v_gene | d_gene | abundance | CDR3aa | CDR3nt
TRBJ2-7 | TRBV5-6 | TRBD2 | NA | CASSLASGIPYEQYF | TGTGCCAGCAGCTTGGCTAGCGGGATCCCCTACGAGCAGTACTTC
TRBJ1-6 | TRBV7-2 | TRBD1 | NA | CASGGRQGYNSPLHF | TGTGCCAGCGGGGGCCGACAGGGCTATAATTCACCCCTCCACTTT
TRBJ1-3 | TRBV28 | NA | few | CASSLIRGSSGNTIYF | TGTGCCAGCAGTTTGATAAGGGGGAGCTCTGGAAACACCATATATTTT
TRBJ2-7 | TRBV5-1 | NA | few | CASSLAQAGGIYEQYF | TGCGCCAGCAGCTTGGCCCAGGCAGGGGGGATTTACGAGCAGTACTTC
TRBJ2-1 | TRBV18 | TRBD1 | NA | CASSPPGQYYNEQFF | TGTGCCAGCTCCCCACCGGGACAGTACTACAATGAGCAGTTCTTC
TRBJ2-1 | TRBV28 | TRBD2 | NA | CASSPLLAGVEQFF | TGTGCCAGCAGTCCCCTACTAGCGGGAGTAGAGCAGTTCTTC
TRBJ2-2 | TRBV24-1 | NA | NA | CATSDVVANTGELFF | TGTGCCACCAGTGATGTGGTAGCGAACACCGGGGAGCTGTTTTTT
TRBJ2-1 | TRBV19 | NA | NA | CASSMRVNEQFF | TGTGCCAGTAGTATGCGGGTGAATGAGCAGTTCTTC
TRBJ2-3 | TRBV11-3 | NA | NA | CASSPGTSTDTQYF | TGTGCCAGCAGCCCGGGAACGAGCACAGATACGCAGTATTTT
TRBJ1-1 | TRBV6-5 | NA | NA | CASSYQGGLTEAFF | TGTGCCAGCAGTTACCAGGGAGGTCTCACTGAAGCTTTCTTT
TRBJ1-4 | TRBV14 | NA | NA | CASSQDQGKVNEKLFF | TGTGCCAGCAGCCAAGATCAGGGAAAAGTTAATGAAAAACTGTTTTTT
TRBJ2-5 | TRBV3-1/TRBV3-2 | TRBD2 | NA | CASSQGEWRGGGVETQYF | TGTGCCAGCAGCCAAGGCGAGTGGCGGGGGGGCGGAGTTGAGACCCAGTACTTC
TRBJ1-2 | TRBV7-9 | TRBD1 | NA | CASTRTGDVGYTF | TGTGCCAGCACGCGGACAGGGGATGTTGGCTACACCTTC
TRBJ1-2 | TRBV19 | NA | NA | CASSAIGGATYGYTF | TGTGCCAGTAGTGCTATCGGGGGGGCAACCTATGGCTACACCTTC
TRBJ2-1 | TRBV19 | NA | NA | CASSSGQKYNEQFF | TGTGCCAGTAGTTCGGGTCAGAAATACAATGAGCAGTTCTTC